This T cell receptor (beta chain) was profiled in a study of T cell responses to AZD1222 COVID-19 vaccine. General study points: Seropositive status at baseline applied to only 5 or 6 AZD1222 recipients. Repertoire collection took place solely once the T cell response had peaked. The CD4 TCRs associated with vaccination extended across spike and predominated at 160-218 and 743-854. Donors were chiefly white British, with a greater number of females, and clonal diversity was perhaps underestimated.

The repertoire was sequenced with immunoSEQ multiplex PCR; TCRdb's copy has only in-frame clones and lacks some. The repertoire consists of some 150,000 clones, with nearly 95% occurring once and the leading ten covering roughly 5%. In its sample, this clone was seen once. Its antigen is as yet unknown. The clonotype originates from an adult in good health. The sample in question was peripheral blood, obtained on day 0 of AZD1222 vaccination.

Here the CDR3 reads CASSEWDRGIYGYTF. Written as DNA, the CDR3 is TGTGCCAGCAGTGAGTGGGACAGGGGAATCTATGGCTACACCTTC. This chain connects TRBV25-1 to TRBJ1-2, with 10 bases fitting TRBD1. The CDR3 has 15 amino acids. CDR1 MGHDK and CDR2 SYGVNS come from the germline V gene. With 3 bases clipped from V and 4 bases from J, the junction kept 5 bases outside the gene matches.